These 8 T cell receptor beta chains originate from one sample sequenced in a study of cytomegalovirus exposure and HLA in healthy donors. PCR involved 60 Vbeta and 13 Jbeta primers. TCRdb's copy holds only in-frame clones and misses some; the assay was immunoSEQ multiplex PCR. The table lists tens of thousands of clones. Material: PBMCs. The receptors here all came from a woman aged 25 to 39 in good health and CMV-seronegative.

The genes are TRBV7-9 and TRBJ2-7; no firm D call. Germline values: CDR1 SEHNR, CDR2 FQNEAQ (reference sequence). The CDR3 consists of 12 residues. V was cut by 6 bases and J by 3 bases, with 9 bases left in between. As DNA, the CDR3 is TGTGCCAGCAGATTATCAGACTACGAGCAGTACTTC. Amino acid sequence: CASRLSDYEQYF.

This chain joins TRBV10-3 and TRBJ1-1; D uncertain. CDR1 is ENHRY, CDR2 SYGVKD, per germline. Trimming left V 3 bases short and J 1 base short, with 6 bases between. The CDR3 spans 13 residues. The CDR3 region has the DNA TGTGCCATCAGTGAATCAGAGAACACTGAAGCTTTCTTT. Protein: CAISESENTEAFF.

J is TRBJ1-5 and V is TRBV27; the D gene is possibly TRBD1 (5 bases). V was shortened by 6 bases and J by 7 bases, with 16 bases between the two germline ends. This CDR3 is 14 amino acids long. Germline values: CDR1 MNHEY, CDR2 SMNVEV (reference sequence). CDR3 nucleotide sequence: TGTGCCAGCAGGGGCCAAGGGGTCGGCCAGCCCCAGCATTTT. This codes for CASRGQGVGQPQHF.

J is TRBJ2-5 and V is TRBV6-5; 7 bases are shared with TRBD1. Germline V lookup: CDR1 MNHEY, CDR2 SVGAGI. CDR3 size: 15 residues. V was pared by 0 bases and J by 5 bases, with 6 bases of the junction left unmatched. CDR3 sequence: CASSYSTGFGETQYF. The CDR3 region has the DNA TGTGCCAGCAGTTACTCGACAGGGTTCGGCGAGACCCAGTACTTC.

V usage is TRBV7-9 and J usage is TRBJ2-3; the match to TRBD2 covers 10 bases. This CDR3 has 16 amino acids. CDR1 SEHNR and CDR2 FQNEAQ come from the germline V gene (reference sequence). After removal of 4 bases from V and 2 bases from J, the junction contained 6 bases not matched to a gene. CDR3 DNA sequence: TGTGCCAGCAGCTCGAAAGGACTAGCGGCCACAGATACGCAGTATTTT. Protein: CASSSKGLAATDTQYF.

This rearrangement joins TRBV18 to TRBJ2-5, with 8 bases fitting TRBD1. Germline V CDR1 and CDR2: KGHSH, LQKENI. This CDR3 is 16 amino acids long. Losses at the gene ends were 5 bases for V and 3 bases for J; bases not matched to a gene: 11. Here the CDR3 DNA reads TGTGCCAGCTCATCAAATACAGGGGGTCATAAAGAGACCCAGTACTTC. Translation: CASSSNTGGHKETQYF. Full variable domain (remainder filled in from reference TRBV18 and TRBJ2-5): NAGVMQNPRHLVRRRGQEARLRCSPMKGHSHVYWYRQLPEEGLKFMVYLQKENIIDESGMPKERFSAEFPKEGPSILRIQQVVRGDSAAYFCASSSNTGGHKETQYFGPGTRLLVL.

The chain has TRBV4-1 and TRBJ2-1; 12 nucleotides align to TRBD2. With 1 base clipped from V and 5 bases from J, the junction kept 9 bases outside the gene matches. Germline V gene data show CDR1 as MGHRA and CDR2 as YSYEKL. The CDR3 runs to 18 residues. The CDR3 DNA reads TGCGCCAGCAGCCAAGGGAGGGGACTAGCGGGCTTGGACAATGAGCAGTTCTTC. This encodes CASSQGRGLAGLDNEQFF.

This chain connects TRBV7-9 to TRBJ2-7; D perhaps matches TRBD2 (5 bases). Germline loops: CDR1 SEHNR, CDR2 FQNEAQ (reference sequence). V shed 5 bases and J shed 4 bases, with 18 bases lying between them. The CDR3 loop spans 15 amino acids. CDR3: CASSQDWRAPYEQYF. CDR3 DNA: TGTGCCAGCAGCCAAGACTGGCGGGCCCCTTACGAGCAGTACTTC. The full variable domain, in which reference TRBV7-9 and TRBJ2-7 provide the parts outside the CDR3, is DTGVSQNPRHKITKRGQNVTFRCDPISEHNRLYWYRQTLGQGPEFLTYFQNEAQLEKSRLLSDRFSAERPKGSFSTLEIQRTEQGDSAMYLCASSQDWRAPYEQYFGPGTRLTVT.